This T cell receptor (beta chain) stems from a study of T cells after posttransplantation cyclophosphamide. Study results and caveats: Later post-transplant blood repertoires were often dominated by donor CD8+ memory clones.

Sequencing used immunoSEQ multiplex PCR; TCRdb keeps in-frame clones, though not all of them. The sample holds tens of thousands of clones, around 85% seen once. Treatment was busulfan-fludarabine conditioning, a marrow graft, and cyclophosphamide on days +3 and +4. As regards this clone: The antigen remains undetermined.

The V end was cut by 5 bases, the J end by 1 base, with 9 bases between. Looked up from germline, CDR1 is SGHRS and CDR2 is YFSETQ. The CDR3 runs to 14 residues. The source was PBMCs, collected after allogeneic stem cell transplant with posttransplant cyclophosphamide. This sequence was found in a female patient between 30 and 39 years old who received an allogeneic stem cell transplant from an unrelated donor, was CMV-positive, and had no GVHD. The T cells may come from the graft donor. The V call is TRBV5-1, the J call TRBJ2-2, with a weak D call TRBD1 (6 bases). The CDR3 loop reads CASRDSLNTGELFF. The DNA for the CDR3 is TGCGCCAGCAGGGACAGCTTGAACACCGGGGAGCTGTTTTTT. Together with reference TRBV5-1 and TRBJ2-2, the CDR3 gives the full variable domain: KAGVTQTPRYLIKTRGQQVTLSCSPISGHRSVSWYQQTPGQGLQFLFEYFSETQRNKGNFPGRFSGRQFSNSRSEMNVSTLELGDSALYLCASRDSLNTGELFFGEGSRLTVL.